Below, 9 T cell receptor beta chains from the same sample are listed, as sequenced in a study of blood T cell repertoires in COVID-19. The assay was immunoSEQ multiplex PCR, and TCRdb's table has in-frame clones only and misses some. Here the sample spans fewer than 350,000 clones, 85% being singletons. Sequencing was carried out using PBMCs or T cells enriched from blood (not recorded which). The receptors originated from a woman aged 25 to 45 who had been exposed to COVID-19.

The V call is TRBV30, the J call TRBJ1-3; D not certain. Looked up from germline, CDR1 is GTSNPN and CDR2 is SVGIG (reference sequence). With 2 bases removed from V and 4 bases from J, the gap between germline ends came to 6 bases. The length of the CDR3 is 12 residues. In DNA, the CDR3 is TGTGCCTGGAGTCTAGACGGAAACACCATATATTTT. It specifies CAWSLDGNTIYF.

The V and J genes are TRBV4-2 and TRBJ1-2, with D possibly matching TRBD1 (6 bases). The CDR3 runs 17 residues. Germline V gene sequence: CDR1 LGHNA, CDR2 YNFKEQ. The ends were cut back, 6 bases at V and 1 base at J, with 21 bases in the middle. CDR3 in DNA: TGTGCCAGCAGAGATCCAGGGGCCCAAACCATTAACTATGGCTACACCTTC. It specifies CASRDPGAQTINYGYTF.

The chain is built from TRBV28 and TRBJ1-4, with no clear D. Between the trimmed V and J ends, which lost 7 bases and 7 bases, there was a span of 10 bases. The CDR3 consists of 12 residues. Germline assignment: CDR1 MDHEN and CDR2 SYDVKM. CDR3 protein: CASTEGFEKLFF. CDR3 nucleotide sequence: TGTGCCAGCACGGAGGGTTTTGAAAAACTGTTTTTT.

V usage is TRBV28 and J usage is TRBJ1-4, with D perhaps matching TRBD1 (6 bases). Between the trimmed V and J ends, which lost 5 bases and 10 bases, there was a span of 20 bases. There are 15 residues in the CDR3. Per germline, CDR1 MDHEN and CDR2 SYDVKM. The CDR3 DNA is TGTGCCAGCAGTCCCCCCGAGGGGGTCACCGGAAAACTGTTTTTT. This sequence encodes CASSPPEGVTGKLFF.

V gene TRBV5-5 combines with J gene TRBJ1-1; D unclear. Germline-derived CDR1 and CDR2 are SGHKS and YYEKEE (reference sequence). The CDR3 contains 13 residues. V was cut by 0 bases and J by 3 bases, with 6 bases left in between. In DNA form, the CDR3 reads TGTGCCAGCAGCTTGGTTTCAGACACTGAAGCTTTCTTT. Its protein is CASSLVSDTEAFF.

The J gene is TRBJ1-6, the V gene TRBV19; 7 bases fit TRBD1. V shed 8 bases and J 9 bases; nucleotides not matched to a gene: 10. This CDR3 has 14 amino acids. Germline V CDR1 and CDR2: LNHDA, SQIVND (reference sequence). The CDR3 region is CASLRRQGPSPLHF. CDR3 sequence (DNA): TGTGCCAGTCTTCGGCGACAGGGACCTTCACCCCTCCACTTT.

The chain recombines TRBV15 with TRBJ1-2; D perhaps matches TRBD1 (6 bases). CDR1 is LNHNV, CDR2 YYDKDF, per germline (reference sequence). This CDR3 is 14 amino acids long. Trimming shortened V by 0 bases and J by 5 bases, and 10 bases separated the two germline ends. In DNA form, the CDR3 reads TGTGCCACCAGCAGAGATCGAACAGGGTATGGCTACACCTTC. Protein: CATSRDRTGYGYTF.

This rearrangement joins TRBV12-5 to TRBJ2-5; TRBD2 is a possible D gene (5 bases). The germline V and J ends were trimmed by 4 bases and 5 bases, with 17 bases remaining between them. Germline V lookup: CDR1 LGHNT, CDR2 FRNRAP. The CDR3 has 15 amino acids. The CDR3 DNA is TGTGCTAGTGGTTCGAGGGTCTCCCAGCAGGAGACCCAGTACTTC. Residues: CASGSRVSQQETQYF.

This clone was detected a few times. This chain connects TRBV7-2 to TRBJ1-1, with D unclear. Trimming removed 1 base at V and 1 base at J, with 7 bases between. This CDR3 is built from 14 residues. CDR1 SGHTA and CDR2 FQGNSA come from the germline V gene. The CDR3 sequence: CASSLVFGNTEAFF. In nucleotides, the CDR3 is TGTGCCAGCAGCTTAGTATTCGGGAACACTGAAGCTTTCTTT.